The 14 T cell receptor beta chains given below trace back to one sample, sequenced in a study of cytomegalovirus exposure and HLA in healthy donors. PCR amplification relied on 60 Vbeta primers (plus 13 Jbeta primers). TCRdb's copy holds only in-frame clones and misses some; the assay was immunoSEQ multiplex PCR. The sample has roughly 120,000 clones, about 80% seen once. Material for sequencing was PBMCs. Every receptor here comes from a human donor in good health.

This clone was detected only once. The CDR3 sequence is CASSLKGENYGYTF. CDR3 sequence (DNA): TGCGCCAGCAGCTTGAAGGGGGAGAACTATGGCTACACCTTC. This chain joins TRBV5-1 and TRBJ1-2; TRBD1 is a possible D gene (6 bases). Germline CDR1 is SGHRS and CDR2 is YFSETQ. Trimming cost V 1 base and J 2 bases, with 9 bases left between them. The CDR3 length is 14 residues.

This rearrangement joins TRBV6-1 to TRBJ1-6; the match to TRBD1 covers 8 bases. The V gene end was trimmed by 7 bases and the J gene end by 8 bases; junction bases not matched to a gene: 7. The CDR3 has 14 residues. Per the germline V gene, CDR1 is MNHNS and CDR2 is SASEGT. CDR3 DNA: TGTGCCAGCACTCGGACAGGGATAGATTCACCCCTCCACTTT. It specifies CASTRTGIDSPLHF.

CDR3 loop: CASSTGSRGYTF. The DNA for the CDR3 is TGTGCCAGCAGTACAGGGTCTAGAGGCTACACCTTC. The chain combines TRBV27 with TRBJ1-2; D is perhaps TRBD1 (6 bases). The CDR3 runs to 12 residues. V gave up 5 bases and J gave up 8 bases, with 12 bases separating them. Germline assignment: CDR1 MNHEY and CDR2 SMNVEV (reference sequence).

This clone was seen a few times. J is TRBJ1-1 and V is TRBV5-1; a possible D gene is TRBD1 (5 bases). The CDR3 is 16 residues long. Germline loops: CDR1 SGHRS, CDR2 YFSETQ. Trimming cost V 5 bases and J 1 base, with 18 bases left between them. DNA of the CDR3: TGCGCCAGCAGAAAAGGGGTTCTGTCGCCGAACACTGAAGCTTTCTTT. Its protein is CASRKGVLSPNTEAFF.

The chain carries TRBV11-1 and TRBJ2-3; tentative D call: TRBD1 (6 bases). Trimming shortened V by 3 bases and J by 2 bases, and 15 bases separated the two germline ends. The CDR3 consists of 16 residues. Germline V gene data show CDR1 as SGHAT and CDR2 as FQDESV (reference sequence). CDR3 in DNA: TGTGCCAGCAGCTTCGCCGGACAGCTTTACACAGATACGCAGTATTTT. This encodes CASSFAGQLYTDTQYF. The full variable domain, with the rest looked up from reference TRBV11-1 and TRBJ2-3, is EAEVAQSPRYKITEKSQAVAFWCDPISGHATLYWYRQILGQGPELLVQFQDESVVDDSQLPKDRFSAERLKGVDSTLKIQPAELGDSAMYLCASSFAGQLYTDTQYFGPGTRLTVL.

This rearrangement joins TRBV13 to TRBJ2-3; 10 nucleotides align to TRBD2. After removal of 1 base from V and 4 bases from J, the junction contained 5 bases not matched to a gene. The CDR3 totals 16 residues. In germline, CDR1 is PRHDT, CDR2 FYEKMQ (reference sequence). The CDR3 spells CASSLVSGGGSDTQYF. In DNA, the CDR3 is TGTGCCAGCAGCTTAGTCAGCGGGGGGGGGTCAGATACGCAGTATTTT.

The chain combines TRBV2 with TRBJ2-5, with 7 bases lining up with TRBD2. Germline CDR1 SNHLY, CDR2 FYNNEI. Trimming took 3 bases from V and 11 from J; bases not matched to a gene: 9. This CDR3 has 13 residues. As DNA, the CDR3 is TGTGCCAGCAGTGAGGGGAGGGTAGGAGAGCAGTACTTC. This sequence encodes CASSEGRVGEQYF.

The gene calls are TRBV15 and TRBJ1-1; 7 bases map to TRBD1. V dropped 5 bases and J dropped 6; count of bases not matched to a gene: 12. This CDR3 region has 15 residues. CDR1 and CDR2 from the germline V gene are LNHNV and YYDKDF (reference sequence). CDR3 coding DNA: TGTGCCACCAGCCAACGGGACCAGGGGGGCGCTGAAGCTTTCTTT. Translating it yields CATSQRDQGGAEAFF.

The chain joins TRBV4-1 to TRBJ2-7; no reliable D call. CDR1 and CDR2 from the germline V gene are MGHRA and YSYEKL. CDR3 size: 13 residues. Between the trimmed V and J ends, which lost 6 bases and 5 bases, there was a span of 14 bases. CDR3 nucleotides: TGCGCCAGCAGTCGATATAGCCCGCACGAGCAGTACTTC. It encodes CASSRYSPHEQYF.

The CDR3 protein is CASSPTDRVGDSPLHF. The CDR3 bases are TGTGCCAGCAGCCCAACAGACAGGGTGGGCGATTCACCCCTCCACTTT. This chain joins TRBV7-9 and TRBJ1-6, with 7 bases identical to TRBD1. V trimming: 5 bases; J trimming: 8 bases; junction bases outside the gene matches: 12. This CDR3 region has 16 residues. Germline CDR1 reads SEHNR; CDR2 reads FQNEAQ (reference sequence).

The chain couples TRBV7-6 to TRBJ2-1; D might be TRBD2 (6 bases). This CDR3 region has 14 residues. Trimming took off 5 bases at V and 3 bases at J, with 11 bases between the two ends. Germline V lookup: CDR1 SGHVS, CDR2 FNYEAQ. Here the CDR3 DNA reads TGTGCCAGCAGCGCTGCGGGGCACTACAATGAGCAGTTCTTC. Translation: CASSAAGHYNEQFF.

CDR3 DNA: TGTGCCAGCAGCTGGGGCTCGGGCTCAGCCTATGGCTACACCTTC. It is translated as CASSWGSGSAYGYTF. The chain is built from TRBV11-3 and TRBJ1-2; D is perhaps TRBD1 (5 bases). Trimming shortened V by 4 bases and J by 4 bases, and 16 bases separated the two germline ends. The germline CDR1 and CDR2 sequences are SGHNT and YENEEA. This CDR3 is 15 amino acids long.

The table lists this clone with a count of one. The chain uses TRBV6-5 and TRBJ2-3; 9 nucleotides match TRBD1. The germline V gene encodes CDR1 MNHEY and CDR2 SVGAGI. V lost 5 bases, J lost 8 bases, and 8 bases stayed unmatched. CDR3 length: 14 amino acids. CDR3 nucleotide sequence: TGTGCCAGCAGTGTGGGACAGGGCATCGCTACGCAGTATTTT. It specifies CASSVGQGIATQYF.

The V call is TRBV12-2, the J call TRBJ1-2; the D call TRBD1 from the table was never checked on the DNA. TRBV12-2 is a listed pseudogene. The CDR3 runs 19 residues. CDR3 amino acids: CASRTPSSLVQNLNYGYTF. For the CDR3, the DNA is TGTGCAAGTCGCACCCCGAGTAGTTTGGTACAGAATCTTAACTATGGCTACACCTTC.